These T cell receptor beta chains were read from a single sample in a study of T-cell memory formation after mild COVID-19. TCRdb independently ran MiXCR on the 5' RACE reads; one entry per CDR3 protein. The sample yields about 430,000 distinct CDR3 sequences, around 24% seen once. The sequencing sample was made of PBMCs or a T cell subset sorted from them (not recorded which). These receptors were taken from an adult woman who had mild COVID-19 (a few samples of this study predate the infection). Cell type and time point are not known. Both conserved end residues are part of each CDR3. A D gene is named only where the DNA matches it firmly. Size is stated for part of the rows, as once, few or many counts, or as a class when the clone is expanded.

j_call | clone_size | v_call | d_call | cdr3_aa | cdr3_nt
TRBJ1-2 | few | TRBV5-4 | NA | CASSTLLGQGNYGYTF | TGTGCCAGCAGCACGCTCCTGGGTCAGGGCAACTATGGCTACACCTTC
TRBJ2-7 | NA | TRBV6-6 | NA | CASRPRTSSGDKYEQYF | TGTGCCAGCAGACCCCGTACTAGCAGCGGGGACAAGTACGAGCAGTACTTC
TRBJ1-1 | NA | TRBV29-1 | NA | CSTRRGNTEAFF | TGCAGCACCCGACGGGGAAACACTGAAGCTTTCTTT
TRBJ2-5 | NA | TRBV30 | NA | CAWSLSYQETQYF | TGTGCCTGGAGTTTATCCTACCAAGAGACCCAGTACTTC
TRBJ1-2 | NA | TRBV5-1 | NA | CASSSEGGGYTF | TGCGCCAGCAGCTCGGAGGGCGGAGGCTACACCTTC
TRBJ1-2 | NA | TRBV7-2 | NA | CASSLGMVGSYGYTF | TGTGCCAGCAGCTTAGGGATGGTGGGATCCTATGGCTACACCTTC
TRBJ2-7 | NA | TRBV19 | NA | CASSRYGATGNSYEQYF | TGTGCCAGTAGCCGCTATGGGGCGACAGGCAACTCCTACGAGCAGTACTTC
TRBJ2-1 | NA | TRBV27 | TRBD2 | CASSFLLAGGNNEQFF | TGTGCCAGCAGTTTCTTACTAGCGGGAGGGAACAATGAGCAGTTCTTC
TRBJ1-4 | NA | TRBV20-1 | NA | CSASNRPGAWGKLFF | TGCAGTGCCTCCAACCGCCCGGGGGCTTGGGGAAAACTGTTTTTT
TRBJ1-1 | few | TRBV29-1 | NA | CSVAKGIGTEAFF | TGCAGCGTTGCAAAGGGGATCGGCACTGAAGCTTTCTTT
TRBJ2-7 | few | TRBV7-9 | TRBD1 | CASSLRQGARDEQYF | TGTGCCAGCAGCTTAAGGCAGGGGGCGAGAGACGAGCAGTACTTC
TRBJ2-3 | NA | TRBV5-1 | NA | CASSSQGRAGPTDTQYF | TGCGCCAGCAGCTCCCAGGGGCGAGCGGGGCCCACAGATACGCAGTATTTT
TRBJ1-1 | NA | TRBV7-3 | NA | CASSFSRTHTEAFF | TGTGCCAGCAGCTTTTCCCGGACTCACACTGAAGCTTTCTTT
TRBJ2-7 | few | TRBV5-1 | TRBD1 | CASSLLTGQGNEQYF | TGCGCCAGCAGCTTGTTAACGGGACAGGGGAACGAGCAGTACTTC
TRBJ1-1 | few | TRBV12-3/TRBV12-4 | NA | CASSSRDLNTEAFF | TGTGCCAGCAGCAGCAGGGACTTGAACACTGAAGCTTTCTTT
TRBJ2-5 | NA | TRBV3-1 | NA | CASSRAKETQYF | TGTGCCAGCAGCCGGGCGAAAGAGACCCAGTACTTC
TRBJ2-3 | few | TRBV7-9 | NA | CASSLFSPGVGADTQYF | TGTGCCAGCAGCTTATTCTCCCCGGGAGTAGGCGCAGATACGCAGTATTTT
TRBJ2-1 | NA | TRBV6-5 | NA | CASSYSIGGEQFF | TGTGCCAGCAGTTACTCGATCGGGGGTGAGCAGTTCTTC
TRBJ2-3 | NA | TRBV29-1 | TRBD2 | CSVGPGGLAYTDTQYF | TGCAGCGTTGGTCCAGGGGGACTAGCGTACACAGATACGCAGTATTTT
TRBJ1-3 | many | TRBV12-3/TRBV12-4 | TRBD1 | CASSTGGLGGNTIYF | TGTGCCAGCAGTACAGGGGGCTTGGGTGGAAACACCATATATTTT
TRBJ2-3 | NA | TRBV7-6 | TRBD1 | CASSSGQSDTQYF | TGTGCCAGCAGCTCGGGACAGTCAGATACGCAGTATTTT
TRBJ2-1 | few | TRBV3-1 | TRBD2 | CASSQAGGQQFF | TGTGCCAGCAGCCAAGCGGGAGGACAGCAGTTCTTC
TRBJ2-6 | many | TRBV7-2 | NA | CASSLGWQGSGANVLTF | TGTGCCAGCAGCTTAGGGTGGCAGGGATCTGGGGCCAACGTCCTGACTTTC
TRBJ1-5 | NA | TRBV19 | TRBD1 | CASSWSRDRMDQPQHF | TGTGCCAGTAGTTGGTCTCGGGACAGAATGGATCAGCCCCAGCATTTT
TRBJ2-2 | few | TRBV7-2 | TRBD2 | CASSQRTPPSGNTGELFF | TGTGCCAGCAGCCAACGGACCCCTCCTAGCGGGAACACCGGGGAGCTGTTTTTT
TRBJ2-3 | NA | TRBV20-1 | NA | CSATQDSLDPTDTQYF | TGCAGTGCTACCCAAGACAGCCTCGACCCTACAGATACGCAGTATTTT
TRBJ2-2 | few | TRBV7-9 | NA | CASSLADGGELFF | TGTGCCAGCAGCTTAGCGGACGGCGGGGAGCTGTTTTTT
TRBJ2-5 | few | TRBV20-1 | NA | CSARGRSETQYF | TGCAGTGCTAGGGGCAGGTCAGAGACCCAGTACTTC
TRBJ2-3 | NA | TRBV7-9 | TRBD1 | CASSQGQTNTDTQYF | TGTGCCAGCAGCCAGGGACAGACAAACACAGATACGCAGTATTTT
TRBJ1-2 | NA | TRBV29-1 | NA | CSVERIPGGYTF | TGCAGCGTTGAGAGGATACCAGGTGGCTACACCTTC
TRBJ2-3 | NA | TRBV3-1 | TRBD2 | CASSQGASGTDTQYF | TGTGCCAGCAGCCAAGGGGCTAGCGGGACGGATACGCAGTATTTT
TRBJ1-5 | NA | TRBV7-2 | NA | CASSFKVLGAGGNQPQHF | TGTGCCAGCAGCTTTAAGGTACTAGGGGCTGGAGGGAATCAGCCCCAGCATTTT
TRBJ1-1 | few | TRBV5-8 | NA | CASPGGVGTEAFF | TGTGCCAGCCCTGGGGGCGTTGGCACTGAAGCTTTCTTT
TRBJ1-2 | few | TRBV6-2/TRBV6-3 | TRBD1 | CASSYGGQVRYTF | TGTGCCAGCAGTTACGGTGGACAGGTTCGCTACACCTTC
TRBJ1-1 | few | TRBV6-1 | TRBD1 | CASSEGYRGTF | TGTGCCAGCAGTGAAGGGTACAGGGGGACCTTT
TRBJ2-2 | few | TRBV4-2 | NA | CASSPSKWASDRELFF | TGTGCCAGCAGCCCCAGCAAGTGGGCTAGCGATCGGGAGCTGTTTTTT
TRBJ1-2 | NA | TRBV6-5 | NA | CASRLPSGGGYTF | TGTGCCAGCAGACTTCCCTCGGGGGGAGGCTACACCTTC
TRBJ2-7 | NA | TRBV5-6 | TRBD1 | CASSLRTGGSEQYF | TGTGCCAGCAGCTTGAGGACAGGGGGCAGCGAGCAGTACTTC
TRBJ1-1 | NA | TRBV5-1 | NA | CASSPGARWDEAFF | TGCGCCAGCAGCCCCGGAGCGCGATGGGATGAGGCTTTCTTT
TRBJ2-3 | NA | TRBV5-1 | NA | CASSQQIAAITDTQYF | TGCGCCAGCAGTCAACAAATAGCGGCAATCACAGATACGCAGTATTTT
TRBJ1-4 | NA | TRBV27 | NA | CASSLSLLRSREKLFF | TGTGCCAGCAGTCTCTCCTTATTGCGCTCGAGGGAAAAACTGTTTTTT
TRBJ1-1 | NA | TRBV9 | NA | CASSVVGVGTEAFF | TGTGCCAGCAGCGTAGTCGGGGTAGGCACTGAAGCTTTCTTT
TRBJ2-5 | few | TRBV12-3/TRBV12-4 | TRBD1 | CASSFGTGGGETQYF | TGTGCCAGCAGTTTCGGGACAGGGGGAGGAGAGACCCAGTACTTC
TRBJ2-3 | NA | TRBV7-8 | NA | CASSLWWDTQYF | TGTGCCAGCAGCTTATGGTGGGATACGCAGTATTTT
TRBJ1-2 | NA | TRBV12-3/TRBV12-4 | TRBD1 | CASSLANRGEHGYTF | TGTGCCAGCAGTTTAGCAAACAGGGGGGAGCATGGCTACACCTTC
TRBJ2-7 | NA | TRBV19 | TRBD1 | CASSMTDRAQYF | TGTGCCAGTAGTATGACGGACAGGGCGCAGTACTTC
TRBJ2-3 | NA | TRBV7-2 | NA | CASSLFKGGGPTDTQYF | TGTGCCAGCAGCCTTTTCAAGGGAGGAGGACCCACAGATACGCAGTATTTT
TRBJ1-1 | NA | TRBV15 | NA | CATSSEKNTEAFF | TGTGCCACCAGCAGCGAGAAAAACACTGAAGCTTTCTTT
TRBJ1-5 | NA | TRBV24-1 | TRBD1 | CATSDTGTGDQPQHF | TGTGCCACCAGTGATACTGGGACAGGGGATCAGCCCCAGCATTTT
TRBJ1-3 | NA | TRBV18 | NA | CASSDSRAVSGNTIYF | TGTGCCAGCTCGGACAGCCGGGCAGTCTCTGGAAACACCATATATTTT
TRBJ2-3 | NA | TRBV7-9 | NA | CASSLERPSTAKDTQYF | TGTGCCAGCAGCTTAGAAAGGCCTTCCACCGCCAAAGATACGCAGTATTTT
TRBJ1-1 | NA | TRBV30 | NA | CAWSVYGYVSTEAFF | TGTGCCTGGAGTGTATACGGCTACGTTTCCACTGAAGCTTTCTTT
TRBJ1-5 | NA | TRBV19 | TRBD1 | CASSMPRDRANQPQHF | TGTGCCAGTAGTATGCCCCGGGACAGGGCAAATCAGCCCCAGCATTTT
TRBJ2-2 | NA | TRBV5-1 | NA | CATERGAPNTGELFF | TGCGCCACCGAGAGGGGGGCCCCGAACACCGGGGAGCTGTTTTTT
TRBJ2-3 | NA | TRBV7-3 | TRBD2 | CASRLSGGIISTDTQYF | TGTGCCAGCAGGTTGAGCGGGGGGATCATTTCCACAGATACGCAGTATTTT
TRBJ2-7 | NA | TRBV7-9 | NA | CASSLGWDHEQYF | TGTGCCAGCAGCTTGGGGTGGGACCACGAGCAGTACTTC
TRBJ2-3 | few | TRBV12-3/TRBV12-4 | TRBD2 | CASSPRPQLAGWNTDTQYF | TGTGCCAGCAGTCCTAGGCCTCAACTAGCGGGATGGAACACAGATACGCAGTATTTT
TRBJ2-1 | few | TRBV4-3 | TRBD2 | CASSQGSGRVNEQFF | TGCGCCAGCAGCCAAGGAAGCGGGAGGGTAAATGAGCAGTTCTTC
TRBJ2-5 | NA | TRBV12-3/TRBV12-4 | TRBD1 | CASSFGTGGRQETQYF | TGTGCCAGCAGTTTCGGGACAGGGGGTCGACAAGAGACCCAGTACTTC
TRBJ2-7 | many | TRBV12-3/TRBV12-4 | TRBD2 | CASSAVWTSGLPDEQYF | TGTGCCAGCAGTGCCGTTTGGACTAGCGGACTGCCGGACGAGCAGTACTTC